What follows are 6 T cell receptor beta chains derived from one specimen sequenced in a study of T cell responses to AZD1222 COVID-19 vaccine. Method: immunoSEQ multiplex PCR; TCRdb's copy keeps in-frame clones and lacks some. The sample has approximately 150,000 clones; around 95% are singletons. The sequencing used peripheral blood, collected on day 0 of AZD1222 vaccination. The receptors here all came from an adult in good health.

The J gene is TRBJ2-5, the V gene TRBV15; the D is unclear. Trimming took 0 bases from V and 3 from J, leaving 11 bases between them. Per germline, CDR1 LNHNV and CDR2 YYDKDF (reference sequence). The CDR3 runs to 15 residues. CDR3 nucleotides: TGTGCCACCAGCAGAGATCCCCAGCCCGAAGAGACCCAGTACTTC. Translating gives CATSRDPQPEETQYF.

This chain links TRBV5-1 with TRBJ2-1; D is uncertain. This CDR3 region has 16 residues. In germline, CDR1 is SGHRS, CDR2 YFSETQ. With 5 bases removed from V and 0 bases from J, the gap between germline ends came to 15 bases. CDR3 coding DNA: TGCGCCAGCAGTGCTTTCAGTCAGAGCTCCTACAATGAGCAGTTCTTC. Amino acid sequence: CASSAFSQSSYNEQFF.

The V gene is TRBV7-8, the J gene TRBJ2-7; perhaps TRBD2 as D (6 bases). CDR3 size: 16 residues. Per the germline V gene, CDR1 is SGHVS and CDR2 is FQNEAQ. The ends were cut back, 4 bases at V and 2 bases at J, with 18 bases in the middle. CDR3 nucleotides: TGTGCCAGCAGCTCGACAACGGGAGTGATGGCCTACGAGCAGTACGTC. It is translated as CASSSTTGVMAYEQYV.

The chain joins TRBV18 to TRBJ2-3; D tentatively reads TRBD1 or TRBD2 (6 bases each). This CDR3 comprises 16 residues. Germline CDR1 and CDR2: KGHSH and LQKENI. V dropped 0 bases and J dropped 3 bases, with 13 bases sitting between them. CDR3 sequence reads: CASSPPEWRGTDTQYF. In nucleotides, the CDR3 is TGTGCCAGCTCACCACCAGAGTGGAGGGGGACAGATACGCAGTATTTT.

V usage is TRBV7-9 and J usage is TRBJ1-2; a weak D match, TRBD1 (5 bases). The CDR3 is 15 amino acids. Between the trimmed V and J ends, which lost 1 base and 8 bases, there was a span of 17 bases. Per the germline V gene, CDR1 is SEHNR and CDR2 is FQNEAQ (reference sequence). CDR3 DNA: TGTGCCAGCAGCTTAGGTGGTTGGGCAGGGAACGGCTACACCTTC. Protein product: CASSLGGWAGNGYTF.

The CDR3 loop is CASSLFGVASPLHF. As DNA, the CDR3 is TGTGCCAGCAGCTTGTTCGGGGTCGCATCACCCCTCCACTTT. The chain is built from TRBV5-4 and TRBJ1-6; no clear D gene. This CDR3 contains 14 residues. Germline CDR1 SGHNT, CDR2 YYREEE (reference sequence). V gave up 1 base and J gave up 10 bases, with 12 bases separating them.